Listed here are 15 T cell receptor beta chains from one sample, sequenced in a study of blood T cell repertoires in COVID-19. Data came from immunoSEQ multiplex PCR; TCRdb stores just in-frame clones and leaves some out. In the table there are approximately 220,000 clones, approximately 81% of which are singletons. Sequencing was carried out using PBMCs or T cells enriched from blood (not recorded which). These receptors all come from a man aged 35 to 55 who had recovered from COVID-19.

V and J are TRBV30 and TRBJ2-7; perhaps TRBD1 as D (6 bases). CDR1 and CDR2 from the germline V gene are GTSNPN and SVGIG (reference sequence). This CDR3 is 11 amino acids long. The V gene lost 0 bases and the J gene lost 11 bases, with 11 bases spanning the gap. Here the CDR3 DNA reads TGTGCCTGGAGTGTAGGGTCAGGGGAGTACTTC. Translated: CAWSVGSGEYF. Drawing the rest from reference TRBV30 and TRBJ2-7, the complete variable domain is SQTIHQWPATLVQPVGSPLSLECTVEGTSNPNLYWYRQAAGRGLQLLFYSVGIGQISSEVPQNLSASRPQDRQFILSSKKLLLSDSGFYLCAWSVGSGEYFGPGTRLTVT.

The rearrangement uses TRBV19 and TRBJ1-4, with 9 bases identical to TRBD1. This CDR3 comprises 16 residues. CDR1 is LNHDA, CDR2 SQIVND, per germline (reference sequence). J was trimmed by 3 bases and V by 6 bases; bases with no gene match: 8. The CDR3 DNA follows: TGTGCCAGTAGCGCAGCGGACAGGGGAGCTAATGAAAAACTGTTTTTT. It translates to CASSAADRGANEKLFF.

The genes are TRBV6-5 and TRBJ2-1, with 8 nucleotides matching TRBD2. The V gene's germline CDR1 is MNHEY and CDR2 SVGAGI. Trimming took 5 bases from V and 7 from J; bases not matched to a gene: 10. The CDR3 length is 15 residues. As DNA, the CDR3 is TGTGCCAGCAGTCCAGGACTAGCCGTGATGAATGAGCAGTTCTTC. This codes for CASSPGLAVMNEQFF.

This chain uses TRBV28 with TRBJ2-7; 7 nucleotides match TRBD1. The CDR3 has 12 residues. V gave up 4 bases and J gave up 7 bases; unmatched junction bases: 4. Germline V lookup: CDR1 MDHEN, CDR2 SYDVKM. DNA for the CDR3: TGTGCCAGCAGTTGGGAACAGGGGGAGCAGTACTTC. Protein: CASSWEQGEQYF. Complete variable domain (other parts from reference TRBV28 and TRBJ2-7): DVKVTQSSRYLVKRTGEKVFLECVQDMDHENMFWYRQDPGLGLRLIYFSYDVKMKEKGDIPEGYSVSREKKERFSLILESASTNQTSMYLCASSWEQGEQYFGPGTRLTVT.

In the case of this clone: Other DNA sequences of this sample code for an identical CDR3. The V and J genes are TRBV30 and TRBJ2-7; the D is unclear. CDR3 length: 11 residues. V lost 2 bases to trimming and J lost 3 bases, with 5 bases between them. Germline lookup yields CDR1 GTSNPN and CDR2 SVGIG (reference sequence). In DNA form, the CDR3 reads TGTGCCTGGAGTCCGGGCTACGAGCAGTACTTC. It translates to CAWSPGYEQYF.

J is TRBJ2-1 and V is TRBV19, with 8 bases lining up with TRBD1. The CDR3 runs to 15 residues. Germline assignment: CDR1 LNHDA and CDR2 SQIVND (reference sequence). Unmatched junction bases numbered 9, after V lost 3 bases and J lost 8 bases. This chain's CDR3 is CASSIGAGGGDEQFF. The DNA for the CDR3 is TGTGCCAGTAGTATCGGAGCAGGGGGCGGCGATGAGCAGTTCTTC.

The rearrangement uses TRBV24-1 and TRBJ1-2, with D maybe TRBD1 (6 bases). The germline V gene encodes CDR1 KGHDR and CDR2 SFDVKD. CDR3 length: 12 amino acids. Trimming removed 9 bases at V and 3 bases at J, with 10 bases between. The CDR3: CATPGADYGYTF. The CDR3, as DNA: TGTGCCACCCCAGGGGCGGACTATGGCTACACCTTC.

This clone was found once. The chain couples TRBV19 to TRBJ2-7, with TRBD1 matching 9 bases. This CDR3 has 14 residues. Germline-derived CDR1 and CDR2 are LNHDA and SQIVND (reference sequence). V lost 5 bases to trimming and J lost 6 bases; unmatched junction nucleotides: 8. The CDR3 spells CASSPGQGYGEQYF. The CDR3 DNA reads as TGTGCCAGTAGTCCGGGACAGGGTTACGGCGAGCAGTACTTC.

The CDR3, as DNA: TGTGCCAGCAGTTTGTCGGTGAACTATGGCTACACCTTC. Its translation: CASSLSVNYGYTF. The chain is built from TRBV27 and TRBJ1-2; D remains ambiguous. V lost 3 bases, J lost 2 bases, and 7 bases lay in between. Germline V lookup: CDR1 MNHEY, CDR2 SMNVEV (reference sequence). The CDR3 has 13 amino acids.

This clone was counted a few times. The CDR3 region has the DNA TGTGCCAGCAGCTTAGGACCGGGACTTCTTAATTCACCCCTCCACTTT. It encodes CASSLGPGLLNSPLHF. V gene TRBV7-9 combines with J gene TRBJ1-6; possible D gene TRBD1, 5 bases. V lost 1 base and J lost 6, with 13 bases in between. This CDR3 comprises 16 residues. Germline-derived CDR1 and CDR2 are SEHNR and FQNEAQ (reference sequence).

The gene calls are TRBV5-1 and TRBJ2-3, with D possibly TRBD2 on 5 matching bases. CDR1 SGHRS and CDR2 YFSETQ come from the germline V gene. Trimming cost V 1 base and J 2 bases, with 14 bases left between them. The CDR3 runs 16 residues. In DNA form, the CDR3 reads TGCGCCAGCAGCTTGTCGGGGATCCCCCTCACAGATACGCAGTATTTT. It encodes CASSLSGIPLTDTQYF.

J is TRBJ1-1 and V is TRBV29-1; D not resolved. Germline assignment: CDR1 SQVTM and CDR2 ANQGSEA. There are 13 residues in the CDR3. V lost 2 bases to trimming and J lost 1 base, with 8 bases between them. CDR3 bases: TGCAGCGTTGAAATTACAGCGAACACTGAAGCTTTCTTT. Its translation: CSVEITANTEAFF. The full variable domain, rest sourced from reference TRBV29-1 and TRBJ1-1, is SAVISQKPSRDICQRGTSLTIQCQVDSQVTMMFWYRQQPGQSLTLIATANQGSEATYESGFVIDKFPISRPNLTFSTLTVSNMSPEDSSIYLCSVEITANTEAFFGQGTRLTVV.

CDR3 in DNA: TGCAGCGTTGATCTGGGTAGCGGGAGGTTGAAAGCCGGGGAGCTGTTTTTT. Its translation is CSVDLGSGRLKAGELFF. The chain combines TRBV29-1 with TRBJ2-2; 10 bases line up with TRBD2. The V gene's germline CDR1 is SQVTM and CDR2 ANQGSEA. This CDR3 has 17 residues. V was pared by 3 bases and J by 6 bases, with 13 bases of the junction left unmatched.

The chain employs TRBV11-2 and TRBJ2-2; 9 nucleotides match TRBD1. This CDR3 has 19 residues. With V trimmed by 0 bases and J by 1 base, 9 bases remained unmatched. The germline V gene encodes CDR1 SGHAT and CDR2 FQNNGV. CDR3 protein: CASSLDFWGGQGNTGELFF. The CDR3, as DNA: TGTGCCAGCAGCTTAGACTTTTGGGGGGGACAGGGGAACACCGGGGAGCTGTTTTTT.

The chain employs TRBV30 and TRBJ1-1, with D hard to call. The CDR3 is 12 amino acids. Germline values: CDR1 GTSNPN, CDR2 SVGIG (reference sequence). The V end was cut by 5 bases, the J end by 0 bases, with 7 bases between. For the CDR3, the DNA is TGTGCCTGGGATTTTATGAACACTGAAGCTTTCTTT. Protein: CAWDFMNTEAFF.